The sequence of this T cell receptor beta chain was determined in a study of T cells in Graves' hyperthyroidism and ophthalmopathy. Germline CDR1 and CDR2: PRHDT and FYEKMQ (reference sequence). Between the trimmed V and J ends, which lost 5 bases and 0 bases, there was a span of 17 bases. The CDR3 is 16 amino acids. The investigators amplified TCR beta CDR3 regions from RNA transcripts. First-round RT-PCR of the TCR CDR3 relied on the HTBI primer set. TCRdb processed the multiplex PCR reads anew with MiXCR; each CDR3 protein has one entry. This table has a few hundred thousand distinct CDR3 sequences, under 60% appearing once.

The receptor was derived from a woman aged 18 to 35 with Graves' hyperthyroidism. Input material: peripheral blood or thyroid tissue (not recorded which). The V call is TRBV13, the J call TRBJ2-7, with a possible D match to TRBD1 (5 bases). CDR3 coding DNA: TGTGCCAGCAGCCAAGAAGGGGTCGTGGACTCCTACGAGCAGTACTTC. Residues: CASSQEGVVDSYEQYF.